The text below deals with one TCR beta chain. What it binds is unknown. This sample was included in a study of T-cell memory formation after mild COVID-19. Study overall: Clusters of TCRs were largely donor specific.

Findings of the study overall: While clones contracting from day 15 to 85 were balanced between CD4 and CD8, later expanders leaned CD4+. Contracting CD4+ clones lay largely in CM and EM, with CD8+ ones residing in EMRA.

This CDR3 is built from 11 residues. Germline V gives CDR1 DFQATT, CDR2 SNEGSKA (reference sequence). V was trimmed by 6 bases and J by 3 bases, leaving 8 bases between them. With constant-segment primers, 5'RACE yielded cDNA libraries of TCR alpha and TCR beta that carried sample barcodes and UMIs. One entry per CDR3 protein, called by TCRdb with MiXCR from the 5' RACE reads. The table includes about 110,000 distinct CDR3 sequences, 9.5% to 15% detected once. This chain uses TRBV20-1 with TRBJ1-1, with D hard to call. The sequence derives from an adult woman who had mild COVID-19 (a few samples of this study predate the infection). Cell type and time point are not known. Material: PBMCs or a T cell subset sorted from them (not recorded which). CDR3 in amino acids: CSALTDTEAFF. In nucleotides, the CDR3 is TGCAGTGCCTTAACGGACACTGAAGCTTTCTTT.